This TCR beta chain came from a study of cytotoxic CD8 clonotypes in ibrutinib-treated CLL. Findings of the study overall: Once treatment began, public clonotypes, which were uncommon, contracted or stayed stable.

Target depth was 1 in 200,000 to 1 in 1 million T cells, about 10x per clonotype. Assay used: immunoSEQ multiplex PCR; TCRdb lists only in-frame clones, some missing. Of some 46,000 clones in the sample, roughly 76% are singletons; the top ten hold about 13%. The V gene lost 4 bases and the J gene lost 1 base, with 13 bases spanning the gap. CDR3 length: 15 residues. Germline V gives CDR1 LNHDA, CDR2 SQIVND (reference sequence). This clone was detected a few times. The antigen remains undetermined. This clonotype was obtained from a human donor with chronic lymphocytic leukemia. The source was PBMCs, collected after 12 months of ibrutinib treatment. The chain carries TRBV19 and TRBJ2-5; weak D call: TRBD1 (6 bases). CDR3: CASSKIGQTQETQYF. CDR3 DNA sequence: TGTGCCAGTAGTAAGATCGGACAGACCCAAGAGACCCAGTACTTC.